These T cell receptor beta chains were read from a single sample in a study of blood T cell repertoires in COVID-19. Profiled with immunoSEQ multiplex PCR; TCRdb holds only in-frame clones, not every one. The sample holds around 150,000 clones, 81% seen once. Sequencing input: peripheral blood. These receptors came from a woman aged 55-70 years with active or convalescent COVID-19. CDR3s include the opening cysteine and the closing phenylalanine or tryptophan. Fields, in order: clone size, V gene, J gene, D gene, CDR3 protein, CDR3 DNA. The D gene is left open where the match is weak. A row's size may be missing; if present it is once, few, many or a size class.

abundance: once
v_gene: TRBV2
j_gene: TRBJ2-2
d_gene: TRBD1
CDR3aa: CASTGLRTGTGELFF
CDR3nt: TGTGCCAGCACGGGGCTTCGGACAGGGACCGGGGAGCTGTTTTTT

abundance: .
v_gene: TRBV24-1
j_gene: TRBJ2-1
d_gene: TRBD2
CDR3aa: CATSDSPLRGEQFF
CDR3nt: TGTGCCACCAGTGATTCCCCATTGCGGGGGGAGCAGTTCTTC

abundance: .
v_gene: TRBV6-5
j_gene: TRBJ1-6
d_gene: .
CDR3aa: CASKEYSYNSPLHF
CDR3nt: TGTGCCAGCAAAGAGTACTCCTATAATTCACCCCTCCACTTT

abundance: .
v_gene: TRBV27
j_gene: TRBJ2-7
d_gene: .
CDR3aa: CASRNPKGEQYF
CDR3nt: TGTGCCAGCAGGAACCCAAAGGGGGAGCAGTACTTC

abundance: .
v_gene: TRBV7-6
j_gene: TRBJ2-3
d_gene: .
CDR3aa: CASSSLPGGTDTQYF
CDR3nt: TGTGCCAGCAGCTCACTTCCCGGGGGCACAGATACGCAGTATTTT

abundance: .
v_gene: TRBV4-2
j_gene: TRBJ2-7
d_gene: TRBD2
CDR3aa: CASSQEASGASYEQYF
CDR3nt: TGTGCCAGCAGCCAAGAGGCTAGCGGGGCCTCCTACGAGCAGTACTTC

abundance: .
v_gene: TRBV18
j_gene: TRBJ1-1
d_gene: TRBD1
CDR3aa: CASSTDRGNTEAFF
CDR3nt: TGTGCCAGCTCAACGGACAGGGGGAACACTGAAGCTTTCTTT

abundance: .
v_gene: TRBV27
j_gene: TRBJ1-6
d_gene: .
CDR3aa: CASSFGGRTSPLHF
CDR3nt: TGTGCCAGCAGTTTCGGGGGTAGGACTTCACCCCTCCACTTT

abundance: once
v_gene: TRBV5-1
j_gene: TRBJ1-6
d_gene: .
CDR3aa: CASSLSGTNNSPLHF
CDR3nt: TGCGCCAGCAGCTTGTCCGGGACAAATAATTCACCCCTCCACTTT

abundance: .
v_gene: TRBV6-6
j_gene: TRBJ2-7
d_gene: .
CDR3aa: CASSLAGGADSREQYF
CDR3nt: TGTGCCAGCAGCCTAGCCGGGGGTGCCGATTCACGAGAGCAGTACTTC